This is a list of T cell receptor beta chains from one sample in a study of metastatic and nonmetastatic thyroid tumors. TCRdb re-analyzed the PCR reads through MiXCR. The profile shows around 34,000 clones, 16% of them singletons. Sequencing input: blood. The receptor source for this set is a female donor with papillary thyroid cancer or a benign thyroid nodule (not recorded which). Some clones in this sample may be carry-over from other donors' samples. The CDR3 runs from the conserved cysteine through the conserved F or W. The D gene is left open where the match is weak. Not all rows give a size; the values are once, few, many and, for expanded clones, a class.

clone_size j_call d_call v_call cdr3_aa cdr3_nt
many TRBJ1-4 NA TRBV18 CASSPRSADANEKLFF TGTGCCAGCTCACCTAGGTCGGCGGACGCTAATGAAAAACTGTTTTTT
few TRBJ1-4 NA TRBV6-1 CASSEARPGAGTNEKLFF TGTGCCAGCAGTGAAGCGAGACCAGGGGCCGGAACTAATGAAAAACTGTTTTTT
many TRBJ2-7 TRBD1 TRBV27 CASSLVGTGFNEQYF TGTGCCAGCAGTTTGGTCGGGACAGGGTTTAACGAGCAGTACTTC
many TRBJ2-1 NA TRBV9 CASSGNEQFF TGTGCCAGCAGTGGCAATGAGCAGTTCTTC
many TRBJ1-2 NA TRBV28 CASSGDTSGEGYTF TGTGCCAGCAGCGGGGACACTTCCGGGGAGGGCTACACCTTC
many TRBJ2-3 NA TRBV12-3/TRBV12-4 CASSLGDTQYF TGTGCCAGCAGCCTGGGGGATACGCAGTATTTT
many TRBJ1-1 NA TRBV19 CASSRTTLGNTEAFF TGTGCCAGTAGCCGGACAACCCTTGGGAACACTGAAGCTTTCTTT
many TRBJ1-1 NA TRBV10-2 CASRDLTGKDTEAFF TGCGCCAGCAGGGACCTTACAGGGAAGGACACTGAAGCTTTCTTT
many TRBJ2-1 TRBD2 TRBV12-3/TRBV12-4 CASRTAGYSYNEQFF TGTGCCAGCAGGACAGCGGGATACTCCTACAATGAGCAGTTCTTC
NA TRBJ1-2 NA TRBV7-8 CASSRGQSHYGYTF TGTGCCAGCAGCAGAGGACAGTCCCACTATGGCTACACCTTC
many TRBJ2-1 TRBD1 TRBV18 CAGSPIGTGGGEQFF TGTGCCGGCTCACCAATCGGGACAGGGGGCGGTGAGCAGTTCTTC
many TRBJ2-1 TRBD1 TRBV15 CATSRDRDRSYNEQFF TGTGCCACCAGCCGTGACAGGGACCGCTCCTACAATGAGCAGTTCTTC
medium-sized TRBJ2-7 NA TRBV20-1 CSARQDGDSYEQYF TGCAGTGCCCGCCAGGACGGCGACTCCTACGAGCAGTACTTC
many TRBJ1-2 NA TRBV15 CATSSPQTGRNGYTF TGTGCCACCAGCAGTCCCCAGACGGGGAGGAATGGCTACACCTTC
many TRBJ2-3 NA TRBV20-1 CSARDWGRYPDTQYF TGCAGTGCTAGAGATTGGGGCAGATACCCGGATACGCAGTATTTT
many TRBJ1-1 NA TRBV27 CASSYRDGQAFF TGTGCCAGCAGCTACCGGGACGGCCAAGCTTTCTTT
NA TRBJ2-5 TRBD2 TRBV9 CASSSPAGAETQYF TGTGCCAGCAGCTCCCCAGCGGGAGCAGAGACCCAGTACTTC
many TRBJ2-4 NA TRBV6-4 CASSAVAGLPLDF TGTGCCAGCAGTGCCGTGGCAGGGCTCCCCTTGGACTTC
many TRBJ2-1 TRBD2 TRBV9 CASSVDRLAGVSYNEQFF TGTGCCAGCAGCGTAGATCGGCTAGCGGGAGTGTCATACAATGAGCAGTTCTTC
many TRBJ2-3 NA TRBV5-6 CASSQGGRGDTQYF TGTGCCAGCAGCCAGGGGGGGAGAGGAGATACGCAGTATTTT
NA TRBJ1-3 NA TRBV20-1 CSVAEGSGNTIYF TGCAGTGTCGCCGAAGGATCTGGAAACACCATATATTTT
many TRBJ1-2 TRBD1 TRBV28 CASSPRQGNYGYTF TGTGCCAGCAGTCCCCGACAGGGAAACTATGGCTACACCTTC
many TRBJ1-6 NA TRBV18 CASSPLKNTDSPLHF TGTGCCAGCTCACCACTCAAGAATACGGATTCACCCCTCCACTTT
few TRBJ2-3 TRBD2 TRBV19 CASSRKLAGEADTRYF TGTGCCAGTAGTCGAAAACTAGCGGGAGAAGCGGATACGCGGTATTTT
many TRBJ1-1 TRBD1 TRBV4-2 CASSPLAGTGNLGVFPEAFF TGTGCCAGCAGCCCCTTAGCTGGGACAGGGAATCTTGGTGTTTTCCCTGAAGCTTTCTTT
many TRBJ2-7 NA TRBV15 CATSSRRGEQYF TGTGCCACCAGCAGTCGCAGGGGAGAGCAGTACTTC
many TRBJ1-6 NA TRBV3-1 CASSRQGSSYNSPLHF TGTGCCAGCAGCCGGCAGGGGAGCTCCTATAATTCACCCCTCCACTTT
NA TRBJ2-5 TRBD2 TRBV30 CSCSGVSGNEKTQYF TGTTCCTGCTCCGGGGTTAGCGGGAACGAAAAGACCCAGTACTTC
few TRBJ2-7 NA TRBV7-3 CASSLTRTPAYEQYF TGTGCCAGCAGCTTAACTCGGACCCCCGCGTACGAGCAGTACTTT
many TRBJ2-1 NA TRBV12-3/TRBV12-4 CASSQKGGAAHNEQFF TGTGCCAGCAGCCAAAAAGGGGGAGCGGCCCACAATGAGCAGTTCTTC
many TRBJ1-5 NA TRBV19 CASSIGLYSNQPQHF TGTGCCAGTAGTATTGGTCTATATAGCAATCAGCCCCAGCATTTT
many TRBJ1-5 NA TRBV19 CASSMNLNQPQHF TGTGCCAGTAGTATGAACCTCAATCAGCCCCAGCATTTT
many TRBJ2-1 TRBD2 TRBV6-5 CASRFGTSGSSSYNEQFF TGTGCCAGCAGATTCGGGACTAGCGGATCCAGCTCCTACAATGAGCAGTTCTTC
many TRBJ1-1 NA TRBV15 CATSREGVINTEAFF TGTGCCACCAGCAGAGAGGGGGTCATCAACACTGAAGCTTTCTTT
many TRBJ1-1 NA TRBV9 CASSPQTGNTEAFF TGTGCCAGCAGCCCTCAAACAGGGAACACTGAAGCTTTCTTT
many TRBJ2-3 TRBD2 TRBV6-1 CASSARTSWSDTQYF TGTGCCAGCAGTGCGAGGACTAGCTGGTCAGATACGCAGTATTTT